Following are 5 T cell receptor beta chains from one sample sequenced in a study of shared clonotypes between healthy human individuals. Libraries were prepared by immunoSEQ multiplex PCR; TCRdb keeps only in-frame clonotypes and omits some of them. The repertoire holds about 490,000 clones, around 85% seen once, with more than 9.5% in the top ten. Sequences were obtained from PBMCs. The receptors stem from a woman aged 40 to 50 in good health. Some clones in this sample may be carry-over from other donors' samples.

Note on this clone: Just one base apart from a much larger clone, this may be a read error. The same CDR3 also results from other DNA sequences found in this sample. The chain joins TRBV7-3 to TRBJ2-1, with 12 positions matching TRBD2. CDR1 is SGHTA and CDR2 is FQGTGA in the germline V gene. This CDR3 is 18 amino acids long. The CDR3 loop is CASSLRLAGEAGENEQFF. DNA for the CDR3: TGCGCCAGCAGCTTAAGACTAGCGGGAGAGGCGGGAGAGAATGAGCAGTTCTTC.

The V call is TRBV7-2, the J call TRBJ1-2; no clear D. Germline lookup yields CDR1 SGHTA and CDR2 FQGNSA. V lost 7 bases and J lost 4, with 19 bases in between. The CDR3 consists of 15 residues. The chain's CDR3 is CASNDRGSLGYGYTF. The CDR3, as DNA: TGTGCCAGCAACGACCGTGGGAGCCTAGGCTATGGCTACACCTTC. The variable domain in full, with the rest retrieved from reference TRBV7-2 and TRBJ1-2, is GAGVSQSPSNKVTEKGKDVELRCDPISGHTALYWYRQSLGQGLEFLIYFQGNSAPDKSGLPSDRFSAERTGGSVSTLTIQRTQQEDSAVYLCASNDRGSLGYGYTFGSGTRLTVV.

The CDR3 DNA sequence: TGTGCCAGCAGTGGGGCGCCGGGACTCGACACCGGGGAGCTGTTTTTT. This gives the protein CASSGAPGLDTGELFF. The chain couples TRBV6-1 to TRBJ2-2, with D possibly TRBD2 on 6 matching bases. CDR1 and CDR2 (germline): MNHNS, SASEGT. The CDR3 spans 16 residues. V shed 4 bases and J shed 3 bases, with 15 bases lying between them.

V usage is TRBV14 and J usage is TRBJ2-1, with 9 bases that match TRBD1. The germline CDR1 and CDR2 sequences are SGHDN and FVKESK. V dropped 3 bases and J dropped 4; count of bases not matched to a gene: 4. This CDR3 contains 15 residues. CDR3 DNA sequence: TGTGCCAGCAGCCAGGCGGGACAGGGATACAATGAGCAGTTCTTC. Protein product: CASSQAGQGYNEQFF.

The chain combines TRBV5-1 with TRBJ2-3; D uncertain. V was clipped by 0 bases and J by 1 base, with 6 bases between them. This CDR3 is built from 14 residues. Germline V gives CDR1 SGHRS, CDR2 YFSETQ. In DNA form, the CDR3 reads TGCGCCAGCAGCTTGGGAACAGGCACAGATACGCAGTATTTT. Translating gives CASSLGTGTDTQYF.